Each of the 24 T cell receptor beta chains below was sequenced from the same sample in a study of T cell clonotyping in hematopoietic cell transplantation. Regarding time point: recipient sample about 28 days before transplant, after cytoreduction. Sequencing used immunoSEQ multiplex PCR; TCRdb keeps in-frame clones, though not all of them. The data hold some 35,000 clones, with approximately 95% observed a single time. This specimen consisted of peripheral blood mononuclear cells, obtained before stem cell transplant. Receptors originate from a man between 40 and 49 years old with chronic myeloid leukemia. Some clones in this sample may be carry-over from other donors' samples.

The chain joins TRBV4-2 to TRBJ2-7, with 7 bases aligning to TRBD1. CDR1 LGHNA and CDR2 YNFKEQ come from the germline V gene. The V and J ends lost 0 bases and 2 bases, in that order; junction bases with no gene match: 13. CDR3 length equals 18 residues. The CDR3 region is CASSQELSLLTGPYEQYF. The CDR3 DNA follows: TGTGCCAGCAGCCAAGAACTATCCTTGCTGACAGGGCCCTACGAGCAGTACTTC.

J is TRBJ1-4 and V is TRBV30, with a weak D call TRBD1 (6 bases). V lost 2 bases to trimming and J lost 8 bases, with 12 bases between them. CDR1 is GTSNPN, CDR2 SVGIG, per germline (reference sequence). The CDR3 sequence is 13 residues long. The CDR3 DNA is TGTGCCTGGAGTAGGGGGGTAGGGGAAAAACTGTTTTTT. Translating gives CAWSRGVGEKLFF.

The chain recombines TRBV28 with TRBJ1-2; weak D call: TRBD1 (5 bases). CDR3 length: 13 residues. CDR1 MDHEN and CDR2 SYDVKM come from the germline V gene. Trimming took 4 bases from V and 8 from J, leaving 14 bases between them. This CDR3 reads CASSYSGGGGYTF. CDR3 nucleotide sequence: TGTGCCAGCAGTTATTCCGGGGGAGGGGGCTACACCTTC.

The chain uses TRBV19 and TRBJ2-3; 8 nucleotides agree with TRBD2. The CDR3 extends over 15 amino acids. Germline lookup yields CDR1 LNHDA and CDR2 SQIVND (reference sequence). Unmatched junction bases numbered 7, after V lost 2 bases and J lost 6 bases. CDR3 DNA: TGTGCCAGTAGTATAATAACGGGGGGGGTTGATACGCAGTATTTT. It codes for CASSIITGGVDTQYF.

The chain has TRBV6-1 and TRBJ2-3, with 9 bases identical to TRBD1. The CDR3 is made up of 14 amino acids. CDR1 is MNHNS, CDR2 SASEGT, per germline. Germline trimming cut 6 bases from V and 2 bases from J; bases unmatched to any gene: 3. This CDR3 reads CASSTGGLTDTQYF. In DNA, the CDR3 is TGTGCCAGCAGCACAGGGGGCCTCACAGATACGCAGTATTTT.

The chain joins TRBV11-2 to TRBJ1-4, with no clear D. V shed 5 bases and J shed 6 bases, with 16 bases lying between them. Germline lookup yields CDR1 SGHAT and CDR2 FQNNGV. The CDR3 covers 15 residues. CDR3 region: CASSQFRVGDEKLFF. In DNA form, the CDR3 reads TGTGCCAGCAGCCAGTTTAGAGTTGGGGATGAAAAACTGTTTTTT.

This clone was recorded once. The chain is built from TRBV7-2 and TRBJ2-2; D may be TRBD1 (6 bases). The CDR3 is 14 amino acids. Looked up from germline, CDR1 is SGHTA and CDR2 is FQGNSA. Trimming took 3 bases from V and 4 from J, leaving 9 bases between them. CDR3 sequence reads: CASSLQGFTGELFF. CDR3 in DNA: TGTGCCAGCAGCTTGCAGGGGTTCACCGGGGAGCTGTTTTTT.

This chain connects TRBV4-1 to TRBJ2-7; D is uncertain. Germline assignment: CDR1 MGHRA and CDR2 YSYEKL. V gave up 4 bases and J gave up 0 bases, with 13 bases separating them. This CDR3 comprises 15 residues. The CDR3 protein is CASSLGDNPSYEQYF. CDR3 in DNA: TGCGCCAGCAGCCTAGGAGACAATCCCTCCTACGAGCAGTACTTC.

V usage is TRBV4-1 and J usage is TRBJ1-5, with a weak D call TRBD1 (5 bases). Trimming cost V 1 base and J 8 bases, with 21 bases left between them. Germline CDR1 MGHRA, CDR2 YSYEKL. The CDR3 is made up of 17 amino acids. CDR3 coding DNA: TGCGCCAGCAGCCAAGGAGATAGGGTACGGGGCCTTGAGCCCCAGCATTTT. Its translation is CASSQGDRVRGLEPQHF.

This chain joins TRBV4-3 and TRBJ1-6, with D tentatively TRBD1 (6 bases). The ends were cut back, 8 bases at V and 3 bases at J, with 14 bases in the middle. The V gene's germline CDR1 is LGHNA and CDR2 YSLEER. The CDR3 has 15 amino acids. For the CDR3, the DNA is TGCGCCAGCGTATGCAGGGGCCTCTATAATTCACCCCTCCACTTT. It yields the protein CASVCRGLYNSPLHF.

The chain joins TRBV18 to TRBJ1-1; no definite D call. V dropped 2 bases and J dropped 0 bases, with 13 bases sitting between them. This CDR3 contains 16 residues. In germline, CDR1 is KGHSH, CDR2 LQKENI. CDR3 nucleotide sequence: TGTGCCAGCTCACCAATGAGAGCAGGAGTGAACACTGAAGCTTTCTTT. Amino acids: CASSPMRAGVNTEAFF.

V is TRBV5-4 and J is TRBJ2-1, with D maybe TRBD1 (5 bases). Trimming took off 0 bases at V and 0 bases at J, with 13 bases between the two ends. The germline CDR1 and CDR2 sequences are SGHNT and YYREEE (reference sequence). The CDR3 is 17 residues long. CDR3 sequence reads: CASSLGRGASSYNEQFF. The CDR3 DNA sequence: TGTGCCAGCAGCTTGGGTCGTGGGGCTAGCTCCTACAATGAGCAGTTCTTC.

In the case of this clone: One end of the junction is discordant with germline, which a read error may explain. The CDR3 DNA reads as TGTGCCAGCAGCCCGCGAGCCTACAATTCACCCCTCCACTTT. It codes for CASSPRAYNSPLHF. V usage is TRBV7-2 and J usage is TRBJ1-6; no clear D gene. CDR3 size: 14 residues. Germline CDR1 SGHTA, CDR2 FQGNSA.

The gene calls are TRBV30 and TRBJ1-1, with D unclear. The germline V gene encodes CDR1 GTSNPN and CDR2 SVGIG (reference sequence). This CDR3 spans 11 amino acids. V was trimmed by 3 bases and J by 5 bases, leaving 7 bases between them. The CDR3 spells CAWSQGTEAFF. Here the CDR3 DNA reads TGTGCCTGGAGCCAAGGGACTGAAGCTTTCTTT.

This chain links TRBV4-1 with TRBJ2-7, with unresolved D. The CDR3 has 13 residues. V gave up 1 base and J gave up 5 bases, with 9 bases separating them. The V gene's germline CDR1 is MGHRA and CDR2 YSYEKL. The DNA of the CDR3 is TGCGCCAGCAGCCAAGTGAGTAGGGACGAGCAGTACTTC. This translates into CASSQVSRDEQYF.

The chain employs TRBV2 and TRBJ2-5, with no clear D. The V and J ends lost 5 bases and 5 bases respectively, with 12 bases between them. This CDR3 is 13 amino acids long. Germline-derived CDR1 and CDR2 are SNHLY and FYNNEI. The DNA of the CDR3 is TGTGCCAGCAGTTTAACATTGGGGGAGACCCAGTACTTC. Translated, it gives CASSLTLGETQYF.

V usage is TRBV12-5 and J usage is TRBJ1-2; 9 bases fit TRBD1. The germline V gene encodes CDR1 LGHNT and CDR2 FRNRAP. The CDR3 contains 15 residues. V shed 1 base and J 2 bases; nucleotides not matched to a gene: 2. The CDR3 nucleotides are TGTGCTAGTGGTTTGGCCGGGACAGGGAACTATGGCTACACCTTC. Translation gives CASGLAGTGNYGYTF.

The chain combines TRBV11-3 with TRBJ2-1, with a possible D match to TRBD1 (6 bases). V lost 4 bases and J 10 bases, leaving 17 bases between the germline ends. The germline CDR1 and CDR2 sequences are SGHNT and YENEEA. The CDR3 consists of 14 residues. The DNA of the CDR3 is TGTGCCAGCAGCTCCCGGGCCTCAACAGGGGAGCAGTTCTTC. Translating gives CASSSRASTGEQFF. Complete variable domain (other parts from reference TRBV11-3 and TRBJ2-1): EAGVVQSPRYKIIEKKQPVAFWCNPISGHNTLYWYLQNLGQGPELLIRYENEEAVDDSQLPKDRFSAERLKGVDSTLKIQPAELGDSAVYLCASSSRASTGEQFFGPGTRLTVL.

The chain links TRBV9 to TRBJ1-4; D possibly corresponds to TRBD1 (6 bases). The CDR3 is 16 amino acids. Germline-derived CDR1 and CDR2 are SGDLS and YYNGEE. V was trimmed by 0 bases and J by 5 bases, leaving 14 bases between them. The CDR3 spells CASSVEGGTANEKLFF. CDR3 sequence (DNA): TGTGCCAGCAGCGTAGAGGGGGGGACCGCGAATGAAAAACTGTTTTTT.

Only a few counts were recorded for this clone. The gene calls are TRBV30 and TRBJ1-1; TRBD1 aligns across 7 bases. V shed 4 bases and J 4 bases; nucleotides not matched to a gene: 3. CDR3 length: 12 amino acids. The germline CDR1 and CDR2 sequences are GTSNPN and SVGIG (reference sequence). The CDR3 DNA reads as TGTGCCTGGATGAGGGGGCTCACTGAAGCTTTCTTT. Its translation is CAWMRGLTEAFF.

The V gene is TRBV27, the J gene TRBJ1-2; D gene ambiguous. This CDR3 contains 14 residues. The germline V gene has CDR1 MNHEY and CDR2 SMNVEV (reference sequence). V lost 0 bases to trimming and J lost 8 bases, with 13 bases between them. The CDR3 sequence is CASSLSFARTGYTF. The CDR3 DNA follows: TGTGCCAGCAGTTTATCTTTTGCCCGGACGGGCTACACCTTC.

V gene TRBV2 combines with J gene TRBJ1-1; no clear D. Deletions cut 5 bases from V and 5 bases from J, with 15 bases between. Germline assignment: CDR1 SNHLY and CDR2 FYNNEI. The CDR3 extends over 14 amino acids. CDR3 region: CASSFDITGTEAFF. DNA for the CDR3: TGTGCCAGCAGTTTTGATATTACGGGGACTGAAGCTTTCTTT.

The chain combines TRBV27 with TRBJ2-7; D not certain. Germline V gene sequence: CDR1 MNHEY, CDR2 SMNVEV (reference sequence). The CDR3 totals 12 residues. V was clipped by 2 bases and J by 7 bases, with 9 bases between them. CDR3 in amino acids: CASSLPFGEQYF. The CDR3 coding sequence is TGTGCCAGCAGTTTACCCTTTGGGGAGCAGTACTTC.

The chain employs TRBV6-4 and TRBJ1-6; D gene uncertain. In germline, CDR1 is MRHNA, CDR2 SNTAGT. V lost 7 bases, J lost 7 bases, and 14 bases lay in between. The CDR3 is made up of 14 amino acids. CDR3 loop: CASTPEVGNSPLHF. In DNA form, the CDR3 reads TGTGCCAGCACCCCAGAGGTTGGAAATTCACCCCTCCACTTT.